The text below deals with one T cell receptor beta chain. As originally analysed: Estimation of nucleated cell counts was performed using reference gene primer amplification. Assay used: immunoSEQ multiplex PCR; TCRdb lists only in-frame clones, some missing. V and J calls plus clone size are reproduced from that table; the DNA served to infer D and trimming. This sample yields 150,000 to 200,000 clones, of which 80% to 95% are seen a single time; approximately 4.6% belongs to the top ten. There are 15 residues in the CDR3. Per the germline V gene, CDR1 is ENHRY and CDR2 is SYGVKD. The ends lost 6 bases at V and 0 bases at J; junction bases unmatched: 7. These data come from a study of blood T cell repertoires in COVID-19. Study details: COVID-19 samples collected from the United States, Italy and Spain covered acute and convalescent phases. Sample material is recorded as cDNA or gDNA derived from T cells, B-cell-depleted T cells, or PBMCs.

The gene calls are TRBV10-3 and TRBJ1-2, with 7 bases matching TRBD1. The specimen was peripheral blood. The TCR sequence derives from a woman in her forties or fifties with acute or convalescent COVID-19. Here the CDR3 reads CAISTDRSANYGYTF. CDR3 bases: TGTGCCATCAGCACGGACAGGAGTGCTAACTATGGCTACACCTTC.